This T cell receptor (beta chain) originates from a study of T-cell memory formation after mild COVID-19. General study results and limits: The appearance of some responding clones in pre-infection memory suggested that cross-reactive memory joined.

This clonotype was seen more than once but under ten times. The antigen is undetermined. TCRdb re-analysed the 5' RACE reads in MiXCR, keeping a single row per CDR3 protein. Altogether some 97,000 distinct CDR3 sequences are present, roughly 10% being singletons, with the ten largest covering 40%. The sequence came from a young man who had mild COVID-19 (a few samples of this study predate the infection). Cell type and time point are not known. The sequenced sample consisted of PBMCs or a T cell subset sorted from them (not recorded which).

Here the CDR3 reads CASSLRDGVYTEAFF. In DNA, the CDR3 is TGTGCCAGCAGCCTACGGGACGGAGTATACACTGAAGCTTTCTTT. The V gene is TRBV7-2, the J gene TRBJ1-1, with D possibly TRBD1 on 5 matching bases. The length of the CDR3 is 15 residues. Germline CDR1 SGHTA, CDR2 FQGNSA. Trimming stripped 5 bases from V and 3 bases from J, with 16 bases between.